The rows below give T cell receptor beta chains drawn from one sample of a study of T cells in Graves' hyperthyroidism and ophthalmopathy. TCRdb recomputed calls from the multiplex PCR reads with MiXCR, one row per CDR3 protein. This table has about 98,000 distinct CDR3 sequences, approximately 39% appearing once. Sequencing was carried out using peripheral blood or thyroid tissue (not recorded which). These receptors originate from a woman aged 25 to 39 with Graves' hyperthyroidism. Each CDR3 is given with its conserved first and last residue. Each record gives: J gene, V gene, CDR3 protein.

TRBJ1-2	TRBV7-3	CASSQTDRAGYTF
TRBJ1-2	TRBV2	CASSGGVGGCTF
TRBJ1-4	TRBV24-1	CATSEGSRTQLFF
TRBJ1-1	TRBV2	CASSEGYVNTEAFF
TRBJ2-7	TRBV16	CASSQSHEQYF
TRBJ2-2	TRBV19	CASSSQQVTGELFF
TRBJ2-5	TRBV5-4	CASSPTWGAENQETQYF
TRBJ1-1	TRBV2	CASSKEGQGGTEAFF
TRBJ2-6	TRBV6-5	CASSYLTF
TRBJ1-4	TRBV28	CASSSGQENEKLFF
TRBJ2-5	TRBV20-1	CSARSGTQPQYF
TRBJ1-1	TRBV2	CASSDTGVEAFF